This TCR beta chain was obtained from a study of blood T cells in healthy people across ages. The V and J ends lost 5 bases and 3 bases respectively, with 10 bases between them. The CDR3 consists of 14 residues. From germline, CDR1 is MNHEY and CDR2 SMNVEV (reference sequence). Alongside a J-beta primer mix, a sample-barcoded 5' primer served in a second PCR lasting about 7 to 12 cycles. In TCRdb, the 5' RACE reads were re-called with MiXCR into one record per CDR3 protein. The table lists about 2 million distinct CDR3 sequences, roughly 49% of them singletons, with over 2% in the top ten. The V gene is TRBV27, the J gene TRBJ1-4; D not certain. The receptor comes from a woman in her thirties or forties in good health. Sequenced: blood. The CDR3 nucleotides read TGTGCCAGCAGTCCCGGGATAGCTAATGAAAAACTGTTTTTT. Translated, it gives CASSPGIANEKLFF.